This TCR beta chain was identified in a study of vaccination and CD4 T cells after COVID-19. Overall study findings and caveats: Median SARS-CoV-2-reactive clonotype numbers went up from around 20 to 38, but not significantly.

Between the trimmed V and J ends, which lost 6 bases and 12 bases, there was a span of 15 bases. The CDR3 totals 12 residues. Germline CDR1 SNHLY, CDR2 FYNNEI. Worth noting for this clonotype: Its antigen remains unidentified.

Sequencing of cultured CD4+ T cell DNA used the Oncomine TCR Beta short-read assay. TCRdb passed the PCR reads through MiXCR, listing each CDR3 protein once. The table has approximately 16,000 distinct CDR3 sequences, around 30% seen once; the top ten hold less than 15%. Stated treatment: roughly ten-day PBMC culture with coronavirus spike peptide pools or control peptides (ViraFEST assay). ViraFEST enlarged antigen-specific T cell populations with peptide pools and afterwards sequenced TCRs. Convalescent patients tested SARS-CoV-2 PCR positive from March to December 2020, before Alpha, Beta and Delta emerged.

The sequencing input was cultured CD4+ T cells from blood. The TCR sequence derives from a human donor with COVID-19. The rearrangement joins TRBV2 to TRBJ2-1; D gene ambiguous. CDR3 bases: TGTGCCAGCAGGGACCTCCTGATACCGCAGTTCTTC. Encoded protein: CASRDLLIPQFF.